This entry features one T cell receptor (beta chain) sequence. Its antigen is still unknown. Germline V gives CDR1 SGHAT, CDR2 FQNNGV. V was trimmed by 6 bases and J by 1 base, leaving 21 bases between them. There are 17 residues in the CDR3. The sample belongs to a study of molecular identifiers for immune sequencing clone quantification. Study-level results: Should identical TCR molecules share a barcode, the sizes of highly expanded clones could be underestimated. Clones that exceeded 20 RNA copies held over 98% of effector molecules, yet under 1% in naive cells.

MiXCR, applied by TCRdb to the PCR reads, yields one record per CDR3 protein. There are about 510,000 distinct CDR3 sequences in the sample; around a fifth occur only once, and under 0.85% lies in the top ten. The material sequenced was naive CD8+ T cells from blood, with Jurkat cell RNA spiked in. Stated subset: FACS-sorted CD8+CD4-CCR7+CD45RA+ naive T cells. This TCR came from a human donor in good health. Some libraries in this study had Jurkat cell RNA spiked in. This chain uses TRBV11-2 with TRBJ1-1, with a weak D call TRBD1 (6 bases). CDR3 nucleotides: TGTGCCAGCAGAACCGGGACACTCTATGAGGGGAACACTGAAGCTTTCTTT. It translates to CASRTGTLYEGNTEAFF.